The clone carrying this TCR beta chain has only a few counts. The antigen is unknown. This sample was included in a study of T cells in Graves' hyperthyroidism and ophthalmopathy. Study observations and caveats: Separating ophthalmopathy from stable hyperthyroidism was achieved by a 13 V-J model. Expanded thyroid clonotypes (above 0.001) were mostly also found in blood.

Regions amplified from RNA transcripts were the TCR beta CDR3 regions. First-round RT-PCR of the TCR CDR3 relied on the HTBI primer set. TCRdb passed the multiplex PCR reads through MiXCR, listing each CDR3 protein once. Among approximately 600,000 distinct CDR3 sequences listed, 14% to 15% were seen once. The length of the CDR3 is 11 residues. Germline V gives CDR1 SQVTM, CDR2 ANQGSEA. V lost 4 bases and J lost 7, with 7 bases in between. The sequenced sample was blood. The sequence was collected from a woman aged 40 to 50 with Graves' ophthalmopathy. This rearrangement joins TRBV29-1 to TRBJ2-2, with a weak D call TRBD2 (5 bases). Here the CDR3 reads CSVVRGGELFF. Here the CDR3 DNA reads TGCAGCGTTGTCCGGGGCGGGGAGCTGTTTTTT.